This T cell receptor beta chain was sequenced for a study of OX40 agonist ivuxolimab in advanced cancers. Study-wide context: The diagnoses of dose-escalation patients were hepatocellular carcinoma, melanoma, renal cell or head and neck cancer. Three patients, one with hepatocellular carcinoma and two with cutaneous melanoma, achieved partial responses.

This CDR3 is 18 amino acids long. Germline V gene data show CDR1 as SGHRS and CDR2 as YFSETQ. Trimming stripped 0 bases from V and 2 bases from J, with 20 bases between. Sequencing used immunoSEQ multiplex PCR; TCRdb keeps in-frame clones, though not all of them. The sample contains just under 65,000 clones, about four fifths of which appear only once. This chain uses TRBV5-1 with TRBJ2-5; either TRBD1 or TRBD2 may supply D (7 bases each). Sequenced material: CD4+ or CD8+ T cells sorted from blood, taken in a trial of the OX40 agonist ivuxolimab. The TCR was taken from an adult with an advanced solid tumor such as melanoma, head and neck, liver or kidney cancer. The CDR3 loop reads CASSLAGGLTGLQETQYF. The DNA of the CDR3 is TGCGCCAGCAGCTTGGCGGGGGGCTTGACAGGGCTACAAGAGACCCAGTACTTC.